A selection of T cell receptor beta chains follows, all from one sample in a study of T cells in Graves' hyperthyroidism and ophthalmopathy. Via MiXCR, TCRdb re-called the multiplex PCR reads, giving one row per CDR3 protein. The table shows around 500,000 distinct CDR3 sequences, with approximately 15% occurring only once. The sequencing sample was made of blood. The receptor source for this set is a woman aged 18-29 years with Graves' hyperthyroidism. CDR3s include the opening cysteine and the closing phenylalanine or tryptophan. The D gene is left open where the match is weak. A row's size may be missing; if present it is once, few, many or a size class.

J gene: TRBJ1-1; D gene: .; clone size: few; V gene: TRBV9; CDR3 DNA: TGTGCCAGCAGCGTAGGGACGGACACTGAAGCTTTCTTT; CDR3 protein: CASSVGTDTEAFF
J gene: TRBJ2-2; D gene: TRBD2; clone size: few; V gene: TRBV9; CDR3 DNA: TGTGCCAGCAGCGTAGCGGCTGCGGGAGGCACCGGGGAGCTGTTTTTT; CDR3 protein: CASSVAAAGGTGELFF
J gene: TRBJ1-6; D gene: .; clone size: many; V gene: TRBV5-6; CDR3 DNA: TGTGCCAGCAGCCGGAAGGGCAGGGACGATTCACCCCTCCACTTT; CDR3 protein: CASSRKGRDDSPLHF
J gene: TRBJ2-3; D gene: .; clone size: many; V gene: TRBV27; CDR3 DNA: TGTGCCAGCACCACCTTGAGGGGAAGGGCTAGCACAGATACGCAGTATTTT; CDR3 protein: CASTTLRGRASTDTQYF
J gene: TRBJ2-1; D gene: TRBD2; clone size: many; V gene: TRBV12-3/TRBV12-4; CDR3 DNA: TGTGCCAGCAGAAAACTAGCGGCCTACAATGAGCAGTTCTTC; CDR3 protein: CASRKLAAYNEQFF
J gene: TRBJ2-7; D gene: TRBD2; clone size: .; V gene: TRBV6-6; CDR3 DNA: TGTGCCAGCAGTTACTCGATTAGCGGGAGGGCCGGGGACGAGCAGTACTTC; CDR3 protein: CASSYSISGRAGDEQYF
J gene: TRBJ2-3; D gene: .; clone size: many; V gene: TRBV18; CDR3 DNA: TGTGCCAGCTCACCGGTAGCAGATACGCAGTATTTT; CDR3 protein: CASSPVADTQYF
J gene: TRBJ2-5; D gene: .; clone size: .; V gene: TRBV11-3; CDR3 DNA: TGTGCCAGCAGCTTAGGCTGGACAGCCCAAGAGACCCAGTACTTC; CDR3 protein: CASSLGWTAQETQYF
J gene: TRBJ2-5; D gene: .; clone size: many; V gene: TRBV24-1; CDR3 DNA: TGTGCCACCAGTGATTTGGGGGCCGGCCAAGAGACCCAGTACTTC; CDR3 protein: CATSDLGAGQETQYF
J gene: TRBJ1-1; D gene: .; clone size: few; V gene: TRBV7-9; CDR3 DNA: TGTGCCAGCAGGAGGGAGGGGGGGAATGCGGCGTGGGCTGAAGCTTTCTTT; CDR3 protein: CASRREGGNAAWAEAFF
J gene: TRBJ2-1; D gene: .; clone size: many; V gene: TRBV6-1; CDR3 DNA: TGTGCCTGCTCCCGGGAGCTGGGAACGAATGAGCAGTTCTTC; CDR3 protein: CACSRELGTNEQFF
J gene: TRBJ2-2; D gene: TRBD2; clone size: many; V gene: TRBV20-1; CDR3 DNA: TGCAGTGAACTACTAGCGGCCGGGGACACCGGGGAGCTGTTTTTT; CDR3 protein: CSELLAAGDTGELFF
J gene: TRBJ1-5; D gene: .; clone size: many; V gene: TRBV11-2; CDR3 DNA: TGTGCCAGCAGCTTAGAGAATCAGCCCCAGCATTTT; CDR3 protein: CASSLENQPQHF
J gene: TRBJ2-5; D gene: .; clone size: few; V gene: TRBV5-1; CDR3 DNA: TGCGCCAGCAATGAGGGGTTGGAGACCCAGTACTTC; CDR3 protein: CASNEGLETQYF
J gene: TRBJ2-1; D gene: .; clone size: few; V gene: TRBV20-1; CDR3 DNA: TGCAGTGCTAGAGCCCCGACAGTAACAGGGGAGCAGTTCTTC; CDR3 protein: CSARAPTVTGEQFF
J gene: TRBJ2-1; D gene: TRBD2; clone size: .; V gene: TRBV16; CDR3 DNA: TGTGCCAGCAGCCAGGACGGGAGGGCTTACAATGAGCAGTTCTTC; CDR3 protein: CASSQDGRAYNEQFF
J gene: TRBJ2-1; D gene: TRBD2; clone size: few; V gene: TRBV12-3/TRBV12-4; CDR3 DNA: TGTGCCAGCAGTCCTCTAGCGGGAGGTTTTAATGAGCAGTTCTTC; CDR3 protein: CASSPLAGGFNEQFF